This TCR beta chain was recovered during a study of T cell repertoires in cytomegalovirus infection (dated by TCRdb to about 2019). Concerning the study at large: Donor HLA type was relevant to the analysis, as public TCR beta signatures indicated carriage of CMV infection together with the matching HLA type. The investigation overall reported the following: Cumulative frequency of public TCR beta family members discriminated carriers of CMV infection plus the relevant HLA type in this cohort and an independent approximately 360-donor cohort. The ex vivo response was dominated by HLA-C-restricted CMV-specific TCR beta clonotypes, which also provided the single most frequent clonotype in two of eight donors.

The CDR3 spans 14 residues, from the cysteine through the phenylalanine. The DNA shown is the 42-base CDR3, in frame from base 1. V is pared back by 0 bases and J by 3 bases, with 9 bases lying between the germline termini. CDR1 and CDR2 (SGHRS, YFSETQ) derive from the germline V gene. TCRdb shows the sequencer as Illumina HiSeq 1500. TCRdb cleaned the public reads at Q25 with fastp, built clones with MiXCR and kept in-frame beta chains. Each CDR3 protein appears once, grouped with its most common genes and DNA. The sample table contains about 130,000 distinct CDR3 sequences; only one count was recorded for less than 9.5% of them. The ten largest clonotypes hold about 9.5% of the sample. This clonotype was seen more than once but under ten times. Its antigen target is currently unknown. No much larger clone is present one base from it, and per-base qualities are unavailable.

The clonotype comes from a human donor in good health (CMV status not recorded). Some clones in this sample may be carry-over from other donors' samples. Sequencing was done on a sample of PBMCs. The rearrangement joined TRBV5-1 to TRBJ1-2, with a weak D call of TRBD1 (5 bases match). The nucleotide sequence is given as TGCGCCAGCAGCTTGGGACAGCCAGACTATGGCTACACCTTC. It translates as CASSLGQPDYGYTF.